This is a list of T cell receptor beta chains from one sample in a study of cytomegalovirus exposure and HLA in healthy donors. TCRdb's copy holds only in-frame clones and misses some; the assay was immunoSEQ multiplex PCR. The table has roughly 100,000 clones, roughly 94% seen once. The sample was PBMCs. These receptors all come from a woman under 30 in good health and CMV-seronegative. Both conserved end residues are part of each CDR3. D genes are given only for firm matches. Some rows mark clone size as missing; the rest say once, few, many or name a class of expanded clone.

TRBJ2-1 NA 16 TRBV4-1 TRBD2 TGCGCCAGCAGCCAGTTTCTAGCGGGGGGGCCAAATGAGCAGTTCTTC CASSQFLAGGPNEQFF
TRBJ1-2 NA 10 TRBV20-1 NA TGCAGTGCTAGTCTTTATGGCTACACCTTC CSASLYGYTF
TRBJ2-2 NA 13 TRBV5-1 NA TGCGCCAGCAGCCCAACGGGGGCCGGGGAGCTGTTTTTT CASSPTGAGELFF
TRBJ2-5 NA 14 TRBV28 TRBD1 TGTGCCAGCAGAGAACAGGGGTTAGGAGAGACCCAGTACTTC CASREQGLGETQYF
TRBJ1-6 NA 14 TRBV2 NA TGTGCCAGCAGTCCGGGACTGAACAATTCACCCCTCCACTTT CASSPGLNNSPLHF
TRBJ2-7 NA 16 TRBV9 TRBD2 TGTGCCAGCAGCGTAGCGTCTAGCGGGAGTTTCTACGAGCAGTACTTC CASSVASSGSFYEQYF
TRBJ2-7 NA 17 TRBV5-1 NA TGCGCCAGCAGCTTTATGTACCCGGGCAGGGGAGACGACGAGCAGTACTTC CASSFMYPGRGDDEQYF
TRBJ2-1 NA 15 TRBV6-4 TRBD2 TGTGCCAGCAGTCCCCTAGCGGGAGGTGGGGATGAGCAGTTCTTC CASSPLAGGGDEQFF
TRBJ2-3 NA 14 TRBV30 NA TGTGCCTGGAGTGTACTCCTAGTGAGAGATACGCAGTATTTT CAWSVLLVRDTQYF
TRBJ1-4 once 14 TRBV4-1 NA TGCGCCAGCAGCCGCCGGGTTGGAAATGAAAAACTGTTTTTT CASSRRVGNEKLFF
TRBJ2-3 NA 15 TRBV28 NA TGTGCCAGCAGACCAAGTGGCGGAACCACAGATACGCAGTATTTT CASRPSGGTTDTQYF
TRBJ1-1 NA 15 TRBV27 NA TGTGCCAGCAGTTTAAGGTACAGTGGAGGGACTGAAGCTTTCTTT CASSLRYSGGTEAFF
TRBJ2-2 NA 18 TRBV9 TRBD1 TGTGCCAGCAGCTCTAACAGGCAGGGACAGACGAACACCGGGGAGCTGTTTTTT CASSSNRQGQTNTGELFF
TRBJ2-7 NA 14 TRBV5-1 TRBD2 TGCGCCAGCACCGAAGCGGGAGGGCCCTACGAGCAGTACTTC CASTEAGGPYEQYF
TRBJ2-1 NA 15 TRBV19 TRBD1 TGTGCCAGTAGTGCGGGGACAGGGAACTACAATGAGCAGTTCTTC CASSAGTGNYNEQFF
TRBJ2-1 NA 16 TRBV2 TRBD2 TGTGCCAGCAGAGCTAGCGGGGCTCTCTCCTACAATGAGCAGTTCTTC CASRASGALSYNEQFF
TRBJ2-1 NA 12 TRBV30 NA TGTGCCTGGAGTGTCCGGGACAATGAGCAGTTCTTC CAWSVRDNEQFF
TRBJ1-5 NA 12 TRBV19 NA TGTGCCAGTAGGTATAGCAATCAGCCCCAGCATTTT CASRYSNQPQHF
TRBJ1-4 NA 15 TRBV6-6 NA TGTGCCAGCTCACACTGGGCAGCAACTAATGAAAAACTGTTTTTT CASSHWAATNEKLFF
TRBJ2-7 NA 16 TRBV7-6 TRBD2 TGTGCCAGCAGCTCGGGACTAGCGGGGATTACCTACGAGCAGTACTTC CASSSGLAGITYEQYF
TRBJ1-1 NA 14 TRBV7-9 TRBD1 TGTGCCAGCAGCCCAGGGGGACAGGTCCTTGAAGCTTTCTTT CASSPGGQVLEAFF
TRBJ2-7 NA 13 TRBV10-1 TRBD1 TGCGCCAGCAGTAGACAGGGCTCCTACGAGCAGTACTTC CASSRQGSYEQYF
TRBJ2-1 NA 16 TRBV9 NA TGTGCCAGCAGCGTAGGGCTAGCGCACACCTCCGATGAGCAGTTCTTC CASSVGLAHTSDEQFF
TRBJ2-3 NA 15 TRBV2 NA TGTGCCAGCAGGATTGGTGCGGGGTCCGCAGATACGCAGTATTTT CASRIGAGSADTQYF
TRBJ2-7 NA 15 TRBV7-6 TRBD2 TGTGCCAGCAGCGGACTAGCGGGAGTGGGCTACGAGCAGTACTTC CASSGLAGVGYEQYF
TRBJ1-2 NA 17 TRBV13 NA TGTGCCAGCAGCTTCAATCCGCGGGGCCCCCCGGACTATGGCTACACCTTC CASSFNPRGPPDYGYTF
TRBJ1-1 NA 15 TRBV7-2 NA TGTGCCAGCAGCTTAGGGACAGCCCAGGGCACTGAAGCTTTCTTT CASSLGTAQGTEAFF
TRBJ1-4 NA 16 TRBV19 NA TGTGCCAGTAGTATTCCAGGGTACATGGCTAATGAAAAACTGTTTTTT CASSIPGYMANEKLFF
TRBJ1-2 NA 14 TRBV5-6 NA TGTGCCAGCATCAAGGAGTGGGGGGGCAATGGCTACACCTTC CASIKEWGGNGYTF
TRBJ2-7 NA 13 TRBV7-6 NA TGTGCCAGCAGCTTAGGGCAATACTACGAGCAGTACTTC CASSLGQYYEQYF
TRBJ2-3 NA 14 TRBV4-3 NA TGCGCCAGCAGCCAAGATCCCCAGACAGATACGCAGTATTTT CASSQDPQTDTQYF
TRBJ2-7 NA 15 TRBV5-1 TRBD2 TGCGCCAGCAGACTGACTAGCGGGGGGTCCAACGAGCAGTACTTC CASRLTSGGSNEQYF
TRBJ1-2 NA 13 TRBV6-5 NA TGTGCCAGCAGTTACTCACCAGGGCGCGGCTACACCTTC CASSYSPGRGYTF
TRBJ2-2 NA 14 TRBV27 NA TGTGCCAGCAGTTTATCAAGAGGGACCGGGGAGCTGTTTTTT CASSLSRGTGELFF
TRBJ2-5 NA 15 TRBV19 NA TGTGCCAGTAGTATGAACGACAGGAGCCAAGAGACCCAGTACTTC CASSMNDRSQETQYF
TRBJ1-1 NA 13 TRBV29-1 TRBD1 TGCAGCGTTGAAAGACAGGGGGGGACTGAAGCTTTCTTT CSVERQGGTEAFF
TRBJ2-1 NA 15 TRBV19 NA TGTGCCAGTAGTCTGACATCCGTCTCCTACAATGAGCAGTTCTTC CASSLTSVSYNEQFF
TRBJ2-7 NA 13 TRBV6-1 TRBD2 TGTGCCAGCAGCATAGCGGGGGCCTACGAGCAGTACTTC CASSIAGAYEQYF
TRBJ1-5 NA 14 TRBV7-9 TRBD1 TGTGCCAGCAGCTCGGACAGGGAGACTCAGCCCCAGCATTTT CASSSDRETQPQHF
TRBJ2-1 NA 15 TRBV4-3 NA TGCGCCAGCAGCCAAGATTACAGCTCCTACAATGAGCAGTTCTTC CASSQDYSSYNEQFF
TRBJ1-1 NA 17 TRBV5-1 TRBD1 TGCGCCAGCAGCCTGGGACAGGGGGCTACAACGAACACTGAAGCTTTCTTT CASSLGQGATTNTEAFF
TRBJ2-5 NA 14 TRBV11-2 TRBD1 TGTGCCAGCAGCTTGGACAGGGGGGAAGAGACCCAGTACTTC CASSLDRGEETQYF
TRBJ1-4 NA 12 TRBV6-1 NA TGTGCCAGCACCCTGGCCCCGGGGGAACTGTTTTTT CASTLAPGELFF
TRBJ2-7 once 15 TRBV6-5 NA TGTGCCAGCAGTTACTCCTCCGGGTTTGGTTACGAGCAGTACTTC CASSYSSGFGYEQYF
TRBJ2-1 NA 14 TRBV7-2 TRBD1 TGTGCCAGCAGCTTAGAGGGGGCTTGGAATGAGCAGTTCTTC CASSLEGAWNEQFF
TRBJ2-3 once 15 TRBV19 NA TGTGCCAGTACTTTAGGCAGTAGACATACAGATACGCAGTATTTT CASTLGSRHTDTQYF
TRBJ1-5 NA 15 TRBV19 NA TGTGCCAGTAACGGGAAGGCCTATAGCAATCAGCCCCAGCATTTT CASNGKAYSNQPQHF
TRBJ2-7 NA 14 TRBV4-1 TRBD1 TGCGCCAGCAGCCTACACAGGGGCCCTTACGAGCAGTACTTC CASSLHRGPYEQYF
TRBJ2-5 NA 13 TRBV30 TRBD2 TGTGCCTGGGAGCGGGAGGGGTCGGAGACCCAGTACTTC CAWEREGSETQYF
TRBJ2-7 NA 17 TRBV7-8 TRBD2 TGTGCCAGCAGCTTAGTAGTCCTAGCGGGGGGGTCCTACGAGCAGTACTTC CASSLVVLAGGSYEQYF
TRBJ2-2 NA 13 TRBV4-1 TRBD2 TGCGCCAGCAGCCAAGAGGGAGGGCGGGAGCTGTTTTTT CASSQEGGRELFF
TRBJ2-7 once 15 TRBV29-1 TRBD2 TGCAGCGTTGAAGATAGGCGGGGGGATAACTACGAGCAGTACTTC CSVEDRRGDNYEQYF